Listed below are T cell receptor beta chains from one sample, sequenced in a study of OX40 agonist ivuxolimab in advanced cancers. Method: immunoSEQ multiplex PCR; TCRdb's copy keeps in-frame clones and lacks some. The table lists around 63,000 clones, 70% to 90% of them singletons. The starting material was CD4+ or CD8+ T cells sorted from blood, obtained in a trial of the OX40 agonist ivuxolimab. These receptors all come from an adult with an advanced solid tumor such as melanoma, head and neck, liver or kidney cancer. The CDR3 runs from the conserved cysteine through the conserved F or W. The D gene is left open where the match is weak. The size of a clone is reported for some rows only, either as once, few or many, or as a class for expanded clones.

14,TRBV29-1,TRBJ1-4,TRBD1,-,TGCAGCGCCAATCGTCAGGGGGGTAATGAAAAACTGTTTTTT,CSANRQGGNEKLFF
14,TRBV27,TRBJ2-7,TRBD2,few,TGTGCCAGCAGTTCTCGCGGGAGAGGCTACGAGCAGTACTTC,CASSSRGRGYEQYF
14,TRBV9,TRBJ2-1,TRBD1,-,TGTGCCAGCAGCCCACGACAGGGCCACAATGAGCAGTTCTTC,CASSPRQGHNEQFF
13,TRBV4-1,TRBJ2-4,-,-,TGCGCCAGCAGCCAGTGGGGGTCAAACATTCAGTACTTC,CASSQWGSNIQYF
14,TRBV5-1,TRBJ1-1,-,-,TGCGCCAGCAGCTTGGGAATTCCGAACACTGAAGCTTTCTTT,CASSLGIPNTEAFF
14,TRBV10-3,TRBJ2-2,-,-,TGTGCCAGCGGCCGATTGGAGAACACCGGGGAGCTGTTTTTT,CASGRLENTGELFF
15,TRBV5-8,TRBJ2-1,TRBD2,few,TGTGCCAGCAGCCCACGACTAGCGGGATACAATGAGCAGTTCTTC,CASSPRLAGYNEQFF
15,TRBV6-1,TRBJ1-4,-,once,TGTGCCAGCAGTGAAGGTGGCCGGAGTCCCGAAAAACTGTTTTTT,CASSEGGRSPEKLFF
18,TRBV11-2,TRBJ2-3,TRBD2,-,TGTGCCAGCAGCTGGACTCCGCCCAGCGGGAGGTGGACAGATACGCAGTATTTT,CASSWTPPSGRWTDTQYF
15,TRBV19,TRBJ2-7,-,-,TGTGCCAGTAGTAGGATGCCGGGACCTTCCTACGAGCAGTACTTC,CASSRMPGPSYEQYF
15,TRBV19,TRBJ2-6,TRBD1,once,TGTGCCACCAAGAGACAGGGGTCTGGGGCCAACGTCCTGACTTTC,CATKRQGSGANVLTF
13,TRBV28,TRBJ2-7,-,-,TGTGCCAGCAGTTTTGTAGGGAGCTACGAGCAGTACTTC,CASSFVGSYEQYF
13,TRBV19,TRBJ1-2,-,-,TGTGCCAGTAGTATAGGAGGCCGCTCTGGCTACACCTTC,CASSIGGRSGYTF
16,TRBV18,TRBJ2-1,-,-,TGTGCCAGCTCACCAGGGACGGCGGGAATTTGGAATGAGCAGTTCTTC,CASSPGTAGIWNEQFF
14,TRBV19,TRBJ2-5,TRBD2,-,TGTGCCAGTAGCCGTAGCGGGTCTAAAGAGACCCAGTACTTC,CASSRSGSKETQYF
14,TRBV18,TRBJ2-7,-,-,TGTGCCAGCTCACCAGAGACAACCGCCTACGAGCAGTACTTC,CASSPETTAYEQYF
14,TRBV11-2,TRBJ2-7,-,-,TGTGCCAGCAGCCGGACAGTCGGGTCCTACGAGCAGTACTTC,CASSRTVGSYEQYF
15,TRBV27,TRBJ2-3,-,once,TGTGCCAGCAGAACAGAGGCCACCAACACAGATACGCAGTATTTT,CASRTEATNTDTQYF
11,TRBV27,TRBJ1-1,-,-,TGTGCCAGCACCCCTGGGACTGAAGCTTTCTTT,CASTPGTEAFF
15,TRBV5-1,TRBJ2-1,TRBD2,-,TGCGCCAGCAGCTTTTCTGCGGCTAGCGGGGGGGAGCAGTTCTTC,CASSFSAASGGEQFF
18,TRBV25-1,TRBJ2-3,-,-,TGTGCCAGCAGTCATGACTCCGGGACATTTTTCGGCACAGATACGCAGTATTTT,CASSHDSGTFFGTDTQYF
15,TRBV11-2,TRBJ2-7,TRBD2,-,TGTGCCAGCAGCTTAGCGACTAGCGTGTCCTACGAGCAGTACTTC,CASSLATSVSYEQYF
15,TRBV7-2,TRBJ2-7,-,-,TGTGCCAGCAGCAAGAACCCAACTGGACCCTACGAGCAGTACTTC,CASSKNPTGPYEQYF
13,TRBV7-7,TRBJ2-5,-,-,TGTGCCAGCAGCTTAACCTATAGAGAGACCCAGTACTTC,CASSLTYRETQYF
14,TRBV12-1,TRBJ2-3,-,-,TGTGCCAGCAGCTTTAGGCACTGCACAGATACGCAGTATTTT,CASSFRHCTDTQYF
13,TRBV10-3,TRBJ1-2,-,-,TGTGCCATCAGTCTTACAGGGAACTATGGCTACACCTTC,CAISLTGNYGYTF
15,TRBV19,TRBJ2-7,-,few,TGTGCCAGTAGTAAAATAGCGTCCAATTCCTACGAGCAGTACTTC,CASSKIASNSYEQYF
17,TRBV4-2,TRBJ2-1,TRBD2,-,TGTGCCAGCAGCCAAGAAGGTGGCGGGAGGGCCACAGGTGAGCAGTTCTTC,CASSQEGGGRATGEQFF
16,TRBV5-1,TRBJ2-7,-,-,TGCGCCAGCAGCCGTGGGAAGGGGATAGGCTCCTACGAGCAGTACTTC,CASSRGKGIGSYEQYF
15,TRBV6-6,TRBJ2-7,TRBD2,once,TGTGCCAGCAGTGCCCGGGCTAGCGGTGCCTACGAGCAGTACTTC,CASSARASGAYEQYF
17,TRBV4-2,TRBJ2-7,-,-,TGTGCCAGCAGCCAAGATTTATCGCACCGGGCCCCCTACGAGCAGTACTTC,CASSQDLSHRAPYEQYF
15,TRBV19,TRBJ1-4,TRBD1,-,TGTGCCAGTAGTTCCCGGACAGGGACTAATGAAAAACTGTTTTTT,CASSSRTGTNEKLFF
11,TRBV6-1,TRBJ2-7,-,-,TGTGCCAGCAGTTTTAACTACGAGCAGTACTTC,CASSFNYEQYF
12,TRBV11-2,TRBJ2-2,-,-,TGTGCCAGCCGGCACGGCCCCGGGGAGCTGTTTTTT,CASRHGPGELFF
16,TRBV4-1,TRBJ2-7,TRBD2,-,TGCGCCAGCAGCCCTCTCCTTAGCGGGGGGTTCTACGAGCAGTACTTC,CASSPLLSGGFYEQYF
15,TRBV6-1,TRBJ2-7,-,-,TGTGCCAGCAGTGTAAACAGGGTCAAACCGTACGAGCAGTACTTC,CASSVNRVKPYEQYF
16,TRBV10-3,TRBJ2-1,TRBD2,-,TGTGCCATCAGTGAACAACCGGGACTAGCGGGTGAGGGGCAGTTCTTC,CAISEQPGLAGEGQFF
13,TRBV11-2,TRBJ1-1,-,few,TGTGCCAGCAGCTCACGGGTCGGGGGAGAAGCTTTCTTT,CASSSRVGGEAFF
11,TRBV29-1,TRBJ2-7,-,-,TGCAGCGTTGAGGGGGCTTCTGGGCAGTACTTC,CSVEGASGQYF
14,TRBV19,TRBJ1-1,-,-,TGTGCCAGTAGTAACAGGGAAATGAACACTGAAGCTTTCTTT,CASSNREMNTEAFF
15,TRBV19,TRBJ2-2,-,-,TGTGCCAGTAGTGCGCTCGGTGGTGTCCCCGGGGAGCTGTTTTTT,CASSALGGVPGELFF
15,TRBV14,TRBJ2-3,-,-,TGTGCCAGCAGCCAAGTAAAAGGTTTCACAGATACGCAGTATTTT,CASSQVKGFTDTQYF
16,TRBV28,TRBJ1-1,TRBD1,once,TGTGCCAGCAGTTTGCCGGGACAGGGGGAGAACACTGAAGCTTTCTTT,CASSLPGQGENTEAFF
14,TRBV2,TRBJ2-7,TRBD2,-,TGTGCCAGCTCCCACGGGACTAGCGCTTCCGAGCAGTACTTC,CASSHGTSASEQYF
13,TRBV28,TRBJ1-1,-,-,TGTGCCAGCACCGATGGAGGGGGCACTGAAGCTTTCTTT,CASTDGGGTEAFF
13,TRBV10-3,TRBJ1-1,-,-,TGTGCCATCAGCGTACAGAAGAACACTGAAGCTTTCTTT,CAISVQKNTEAFF
15,TRBV4-2,TRBJ2-1,TRBD1,-,TGTGCCAGCAGCCAGGGACAGGGAAGGGCCAATGAGCAGTTCTTC,CASSQGQGRANEQFF